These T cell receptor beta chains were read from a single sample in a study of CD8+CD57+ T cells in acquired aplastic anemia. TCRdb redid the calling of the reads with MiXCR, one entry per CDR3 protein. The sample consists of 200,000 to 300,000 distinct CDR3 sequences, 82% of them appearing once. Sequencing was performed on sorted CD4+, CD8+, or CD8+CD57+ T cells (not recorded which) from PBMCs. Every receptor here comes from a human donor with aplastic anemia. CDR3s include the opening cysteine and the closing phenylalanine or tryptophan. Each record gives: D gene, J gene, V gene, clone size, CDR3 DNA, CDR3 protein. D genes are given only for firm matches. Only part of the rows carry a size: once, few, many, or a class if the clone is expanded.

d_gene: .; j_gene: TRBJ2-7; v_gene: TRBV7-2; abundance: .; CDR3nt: TGTGCCAGCAGCCCAGGCAGGGGCTACGAGCAGTACTTC; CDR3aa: CASSPGRGYEQYF
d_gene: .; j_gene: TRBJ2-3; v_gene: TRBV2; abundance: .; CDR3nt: TGTGCCAGCAGCTTAGCGGCAGGTCCCGACACAGATACGCAGTATTTT; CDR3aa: CASSLAAGPDTDTQYF
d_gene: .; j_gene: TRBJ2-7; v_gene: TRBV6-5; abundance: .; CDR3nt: TGTGCCAGCAGTCCAGCGAAGGGACTTGGATACGAGCAGTACTTC; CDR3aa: CASSPAKGLGYEQYF
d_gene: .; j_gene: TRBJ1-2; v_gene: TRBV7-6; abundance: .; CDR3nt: TGTGCCAGCAGCCCCACTATAGGGGGTGGAGCCATCTTC; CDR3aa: CASSPTIGGGAIF
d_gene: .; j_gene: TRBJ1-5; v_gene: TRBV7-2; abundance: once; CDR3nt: TGCGCCAGCAGCTTTAAAAGGAGTGGGGCCCAGCATTTT; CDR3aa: CASSFKRSGAQHF
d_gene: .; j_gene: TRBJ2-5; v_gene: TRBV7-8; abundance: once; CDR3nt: TGTGCCAGCAGCATAGCGAGAGAGCAAGAGACGCAGTACTTC; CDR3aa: CASSIAREQETQYF
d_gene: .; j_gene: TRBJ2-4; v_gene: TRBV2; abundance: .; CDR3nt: TGTGCCAGCAGTGGAGCTGGGATCAATGAGCACTTC; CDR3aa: CASSGAGINEHF
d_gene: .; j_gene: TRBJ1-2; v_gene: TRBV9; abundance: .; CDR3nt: TGTGCCAGCAGCGAGTCGGGGGCAGGGGCTGGAAACACCTTC; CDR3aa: CASSESGAGAGNTF
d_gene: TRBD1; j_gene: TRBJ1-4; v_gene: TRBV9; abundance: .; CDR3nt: TGTGCCAGCAGAGGGGACAGGGGAAATGAGTACCTGTTTTTT; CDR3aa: CASRGDRGNEYLFF
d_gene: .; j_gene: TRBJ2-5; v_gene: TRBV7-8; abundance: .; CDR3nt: TGTGCCAGCAGCTTACCAGGGTATTTGGAGACCCAGTACTTC; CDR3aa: CASSLPGYLETQYF
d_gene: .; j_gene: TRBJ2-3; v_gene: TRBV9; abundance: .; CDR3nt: TGTGCCAGCAGCGTAGCGTCAGATCCCGATTCGTTGTATTTT; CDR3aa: CASSVASDPDSLYF
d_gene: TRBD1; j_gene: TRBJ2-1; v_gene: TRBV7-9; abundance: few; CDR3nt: TGTGCCATCCCAGGGGGCGGTGAGCAGTTCTTC; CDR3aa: CAIPGGGEQFF
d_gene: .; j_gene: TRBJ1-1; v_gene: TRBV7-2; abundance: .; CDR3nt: TGTGCCAGCAGCTTAGGTCCGAGCGTCACAAATACGCAGTTCTTT; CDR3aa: CASSLGPSVTNTQFF
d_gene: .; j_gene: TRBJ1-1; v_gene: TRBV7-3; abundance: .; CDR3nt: TGTGCCAGCAGCTTTGATCTGACATGGAGAACTGAAGAGTTCTTT; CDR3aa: CASSFDLTWRTEEFF
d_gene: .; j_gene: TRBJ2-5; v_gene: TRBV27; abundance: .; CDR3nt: TGTGCCAGCAGTTTTGAAGCAGAAAGCCAATACACCCAGTACTTC; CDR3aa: CASSFEAESQYTQYF
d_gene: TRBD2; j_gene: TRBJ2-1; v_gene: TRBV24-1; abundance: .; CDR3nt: TGTGCCACCGGGACTAGCGGGATTACTGAGCAGTTCTTC; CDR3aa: CATGTSGITEQFF